These 30 T cell receptor beta chains originate from one sample sequenced in a study of CD8+ T cells in alopecia areata. RNA was extracted and reverse transcribed into cDNA as the sequencing template. TCRdb keeps only in-frame clones here, not all; method: immunoSEQ multiplex PCR. The table lists about 110,000 clones, no singletons, with roughly a fifth in the top ten. Input material: lesional skin. The receptors were sampled from a C3H/HeJ mouse with alopecia areata. MHC haplotype of the strain: H2-k.

This clone was observed a handful of times. Germline and genes: mouse. The CDR3 goes on 4 residues after the read ends, and that part is filled in from the germline J gene. The chain is built from TRBV17 and TRBJ2-7, with D possibly being TRBD1 (6 bases). The length of the CDR3 is 10 residues. Germline V gene data show CDR1 as MNHDT and CDR2 as YYDKIL. CDR3 protein: CASKGDEQYF. CDR3 DNA (partial): TGTGCTAGCAAGGGGGAT.

This clone has a count of ten or more. TCRdb's protein does not match the DNA translation at residue 15; the protein provided is translated from the DNA. Gene names denote mouse genes. The read halts 3 residues ahead of the CDR3 end, with the missing end drawn from the germline J gene. The chain is built from TRBV1 and TRBJ1-6; possibly TRBD1 for D (5 bases). TRBJ1-6 is flagged as an ORF with uncertain function. The V gene lost 0 bases and the J gene lost 0 bases, with 12 bases spanning the gap. Germline V CDR1 and CDR2: NSQYPW, LRSPGD (reference sequence). This CDR3 comprises 18 residues. The CDR3 reads CTCSAEPGMGSYNSPLYF. The sequenced CDR3 bases are TGCACCTGCAGTGCAGAGCCAGGGATGGGTTCCTATAATTCGCCC.

This clone was counted many times. The database protein in TCRdb disagrees with the DNA translation at residue 13; the sequence shown here was translated from the DNA. Mouse gene names and germline throughout. The read falls 3 residues short of the CDR3 end, and the missing part is taken from the germline J gene. The rearrangement uses TRBV13-3 and TRBJ1-6, with a possible D match to TRBD1 (5 bases). TRBJ1-6 is an ORF for which the function is uncertain. This CDR3 is built from 16 residues. The germline V gene has CDR1 NNHDY and CDR2 SYVADS. V was clipped by 4 bases and J by 0 bases, with 11 bases between them. The sequenced part of the CDR3 DNA is TGTGCCAGCAGTCCCGGACAAAATTCCTATAATTCGCCC. Protein: CASSPGQNSYNSP. The full CDR3 reads CASSPGQNSYNSPLYF.

This clone was picked up many times. Each gene name is a mouse one. The read terminates 4 residues ahead of where the CDR3 ends, so the germline J gene completes it. V usage is TRBV13-3 and J usage is TRBJ2-7; possible D gene TRBD1, 6 bases. The CDR3 length is 12 residues. The germline gives CDR1 NNHDY, CDR2 SYVADS. CDR3: CASSPSGDEQYF. The CDR3 bases that were read are TGTGCCAGCAGCCCCTCAGGGGAT.

Notes on this clone: Germline and genes: mouse. The read ends 4 residues before the CDR3 terminus; that terminus is restored from the germline J gene. This chain connects TRBV1 to TRBJ2-1; TRBD1 aligns across 9 bases. Germline loops: CDR1 NSQYPW, CDR2 LRSPGD (reference sequence). V dropped 4 bases and J dropped 6; count of bases not matched to a gene: 4. CDR3 length: 14 residues. The part of the CDR3 DNA that was read is TGCACCTGCAGTGGGGACAGGGAGGGTGCT. It specifies CTCSGDREGA. The CDR3 as a whole reads CTCSGDREGAEQFF.

This clone has only a few counts. Mouse gene names apply. The read terminates 4 residues ahead of where the CDR3 ends, so the germline J gene completes it. V usage is TRBV12-1 and J usage is TRBJ1-2; D may be TRBD1 (5 bases). Germline V gene data show CDR1 as SGHSN and CDR2 as HYEKVE. The CDR3 length is 14 residues. Trimming pared 4 bases from V and 3 bases from J, leaving 14 bases between. The CDR3 sequence: CASSLRGRDSDYTF. The sequenced CDR3 bases are TGTGCCAGCTCCCTGAGGGGAAGGGACTCC. The whole variable domain, remainder taken from reference TRBV12-1 and TRBJ1-2, is DSGVVQSPRHIIKEKGGRSVLTCIPISGHSNVVWYQQTLGKELKFLIQHYEKVERDKGFLPSRFSVQQFDDYHSEMNMSALELEDSAMYFCASSLRGRDSDYTFGSGTRLLVI.

This clone turned up a few times. Mouse names are used for the genes. The read ends 4 residues before the CDR3 terminus; that terminus is restored from the germline J gene. The chain carries TRBV5 and TRBJ2-7, with TRBD2 matching 11 bases. The CDR3 totals 16 residues. Germline V gene lookup returns CDR1 LGHNA and CDR2 YNLKQL (reference sequence). V trimming: 0 bases; J trimming: 2 bases; junction bases outside the gene matches: 3. The covered CDR3 bases are TGTGCCAGCAGCCAAGATTGGGGACTGGGGGCCTAT. It yields the protein CASSQDWGLGAY. The entire CDR3 protein is CASSQDWGLGAYEQYF.

This clone was seen at least ten times. Gene and germline names: mouse. The read is 4 residues too short to cover the CDR3 end, so that end is filled in from the germline J gene. The chain has TRBV13-3 and TRBJ1-2; D may be TRBD1 (6 bases). CDR1 and CDR2 from the germline V gene are NNHDY and SYVADS. The CDR3 sequence is 14 residues long. V lost 7 bases and J 0 bases, leaving 13 bases between the germline ends. CDR3 sequence: CASSRDKTNSDYTF. The covered CDR3 bases are TGTGCCAGCTCCCGGGACAAAACAAACTCC.

About this clone itself: Each gene name is a mouse one. Sequencing ends 4 residues short of the CDR3 end; the germline J gene provides the rest. The chain carries TRBV13-3 and TRBJ2-2; TRBD1 aligns across 10 bases. Germline V gene lookup returns CDR1 NNHDY and CDR2 SYVADS. Trimming cost V 5 bases and J 0 bases; bases outside gene matches: 4. The CDR3 runs 16 residues. CDR3 region: CASRPGQGANTGQLYF. The sequenced CDR3 bases are TGTGCCAGCAGACCTGGACAGGGGGCAAACACCGGG. The whole variable domain, remainder taken from reference TRBV13-3 and TRBJ2-2, is EAAVTQSPRSKVAVTGGKVTLSCHQTNNHDYMYWYRQDTGHGLRLIHYSYVADSTEKGDIPDGYKASRPSQENFSLILELASLSQTAVYFCASRPGQGANTGQLYFGEGSKLTVL.

As regards this clone: The genes and germline here are from mouse. CDR3 in amino acids: CAWATGANTGQLYF. The CDR3 bases that were read are TGTGCCTGGGCGACTGGGGCAAACACCGGG. This chain joins TRBV31 and TRBJ2-2; 8 nucleotides match TRBD2. The read terminates 4 residues ahead of where the CDR3 ends, so the germline J gene completes it. The CDR3 totals 14 residues. Trimming at V came to 5 bases and at J to 0 bases, leaving 2 bases not matched to a gene. Germline lookup yields CDR1 GKSSPN and CDR2 SITVG. Based on the CDR3 plus reference TRBV31 and TRBJ2-2, the full variable domain is AQTIHQWPVAEIKAVGSPLSLGCTIKGKSSPNLYWYWQATGGTLQQLFYSITVGQVESVVQLNLSASRPKDDQFILSTEKLLLSHSGFYLCAWATGANTGQLYFGEGSKLTVL.

A few counts support this clone. Gene names and germline refer to mouse. Sequencing ends 4 residues short of the CDR3 end; the germline J gene provides the rest. The chain combines TRBV1 with TRBJ2-3, with D hard to call. V lost 0 bases and J lost 3, with 10 bases in between. Per the germline V gene, CDR1 is NSQYPW and CDR2 is LRSPGD (reference sequence). CDR3 length: 15 amino acids. The CDR3 spells CTCSAETTRAETLYF. The sequenced part of the CDR3 DNA is TGCACCTGCAGTGCAGAGACAACAAGGGCAGAA.

This clone occurred many times. Each gene name is a mouse one. The missing CDR3 end, 4 residues past where the read stops, is filled in from the germline J gene. The sample holds other DNA sequences that translate to the same CDR3. This chain uses TRBV13-3 with TRBJ2-5, with 7 bases that match TRBD1. Germline lookup yields CDR1 NNHDY and CDR2 SYVADS. This CDR3 comprises 15 residues. The CDR3 here is CASSDAGGESDTQYF. Partial CDR3 DNA: TGTGCCAGCAGTGATGCAGGGGGAGAGTCGGAC.

Comment on this clone: Gene names are mouse gene names. CDR3 DNA (partial): TGTGCTAGCAGTCCCCCAGGGCCAGAA. Translated: CASSPPGPE. The full CDR3 protein is CASSPPGPETLYF. V and J are TRBV17 and TRBJ2-3; D possibly corresponds to TRBD1 (5 bases). The read ends 4 residues shy of where the CDR3 ends; the end is completed using the germline J gene. The CDR3 consists of 13 residues. The V end was cut by 5 bases, the J end by 4 bases, with 10 bases between. Germline V lookup: CDR1 MNHDT, CDR2 YYDKIL.

This clone was observed a few times. Gene and germline names: mouse. The read stops 4 residues short of the end of the CDR3; the missing end is completed from the germline J gene. The chain has TRBV19 and TRBJ1-1; D is ambiguous. The CDR3 is made up of 13 amino acids. Germline V gene sequence: CDR1 FNHDT, CDR2 SITEND (reference sequence). The V end was cut by 6 bases, the J end by 1 base, with 10 bases between. The covered CDR3 bases are TGTGCCAGCATCTCCACTGAAAACACA. Its translation: CASISTENT. In full, the CDR3 is CASISTENTEVFF.

There are a few counts of this clone. The genes and germline here are from mouse. The covered CDR3 bases are TGTGCCAGCAGGGACTGGGGGGGCGAGGACTATGCT. Residues: CASRDWGGEDYA. From start to end, the CDR3 is CASRDWGGEDYAEQFF. The chain couples TRBV13-3 to TRBJ2-1, with 13 nucleotides matching TRBD2. The read terminates 4 residues before the CDR3 end, so the remaining end is supplied by the germline J gene. Losses at the gene ends were 5 bases for V and 2 bases for J; bases not matched to a gene: 4. Germline CDR1 and CDR2: NNHDY and SYVADS. This CDR3 has 16 residues.

This clone was observed many times. Gene names refer to mouse genes. The CDR3 is cut off 4 residues early in the read; its end comes from the germline J gene. The chain employs TRBV13-3 and TRBJ2-7; perhaps TRBD2 as D (6 bases). V was pared by 0 bases and J by 2 bases, with 9 bases between. CDR1 is NNHDY, CDR2 SYVADS, per germline. The CDR3 is 14 amino acids. CDR3 residues: CASSDGWGAYEQYF. The CDR3 DNA, read in part, is TGTGCCAGCAGTGATGGCTGGGGTGCCTAT.

A remark on this clone: Mouse gene names and germline throughout. The read ends 4 residues before the CDR3 terminus; that terminus is restored from the germline J gene. This chain joins TRBV13-3 and TRBJ2-2, with 9 nucleotides matching TRBD1. The CDR3 consists of 13 residues. Germline V gives CDR1 NNHDY, CDR2 SYVADS. J lost 4 bases, V lost 6 bases, and 1 base had no gene match. The sequenced part of the CDR3 DNA is TGTGCCAGCATACAGGGGGCCACCGGG. As protein: CASIQGATG. From start to end, the CDR3 is CASIQGATGQLYF.

This clone was recorded a few times. A mismatch at residue 12 separates the TCRdb protein from the translated DNA, so the protein presented here was translated from the DNA. Mouse names are used for the genes. The CDR3 goes on 3 residues after the read ends, and that part is filled in from the germline J gene. The chain is built from TRBV19 and TRBJ1-3, with D possibly matching TRBD1 (5 bases). Trimming removed 4 bases from V and 2 bases from J, with 13 bases in between. Germline CDR1 reads FNHDT; CDR2 reads SITEND (reference sequence). The CDR3 is 15 residues long. CDR3 DNA (partial): TGTGCCAGCAGTCCCAAGGGGAGTCCTGGAAATACG. It yields the protein CASSPKGSPGNT. The entire CDR3 protein reads CASSPKGSPGNTLYF.

As concerns this clone: Mouse names are used for the genes. The read ends 4 residues early relative to the CDR3; the germline J gene fills the gap. The chain couples TRBV31 to TRBJ1-2; 11 bases are a match to TRBD1. The V and J ends lost 3 bases and 0 bases, in that order; junction bases with no gene match: 6. From germline, CDR1 is GKSSPN and CDR2 SITVG. The CDR3 runs to 16 residues. Incomplete CDR3 DNA: TGTGCCTGGAGGAAGGGACAGGGGGGTGCAAACTCC. The encoded protein is CAWRKGQGGANS. The CDR3 reads in full as CAWRKGQGGANSDYTF. Supplemented by reference TRBV31 and TRBJ1-2, the full variable domain reads AQTIHQWPVAEIKAVGSPLSLGCTIKGKSSPNLYWYWQATGGTLQQLFYSITVGQVESVVQLNLSASRPKDDQFILSTEKLLLSHSGFYLCAWRKGQGGANSDYTFGSGTRLLVI.

Many counts were recorded for this clone. Mouse germline and gene names are used. The DNA ends 4 residues before the CDR3 does, and the rest of the CDR3 is filled in from the germline J gene. V is TRBV1 and J is TRBJ2-7, with D possibly TRBD1 on 6 matching bases. The length of the CDR3 is 15 residues. CDR1 is NSQYPW and CDR2 is LRSPGD in the germline V gene (reference sequence). CDR3 protein: CTCSAAPGDPYEQYF. The sequenced CDR3 bases are TGCACCTGCAGTGCAGCCCCAGGGGACCCTTAT.

Details on this clone: Gene names and germline refer to mouse. The CDR3 goes on 4 residues after the read ends, and that part is filled in from the germline J gene. The chain has TRBV19 and TRBJ2-1; TRBD1 agrees at 7 bases. The CDR3 loop spans 14 amino acids. Per the germline V gene, CDR1 is FNHDT and CDR2 is SITEND (reference sequence). CDR3 protein: CASSIYDREAEQFF. The covered CDR3 bases are TGTGCCAGCAGTATTTACGACAGGGAGGCT.

A remark on this clone: The genes and germline here are from mouse. The CDR3 sequence: CASSSLTANYEQYF. Incomplete CDR3 DNA: TGTGCCAGCAGTTCCCTGACAGCAAACTAT. The V gene is TRBV13-3, the J gene TRBJ2-7; TRBD1 might be the D (5 bases). Sequencing ends 4 residues short of the CDR3 end; the germline J gene provides the rest. V shed 4 bases and J shed 3 bases, with 14 bases lying between them. The CDR3 runs to 14 residues. CDR1 is NNHDY and CDR2 is SYVADS in the germline V gene.

This clone was found a few times. Mouse germline and gene names are used. The CDR3 goes on 4 residues after the read ends, and that part is filled in from the germline J gene. The chain carries TRBV13-3 and TRBJ1-1, with 8 bases aligning to TRBD1. Trimming at V came to 9 bases and at J to 3 bases, leaving 1 base not matched to a gene. Germline V gene lookup returns CDR1 NNHDY and CDR2 SYVADS. The CDR3 runs 11 residues. The CDR3 bases that were read are TGTGCCACGACAGGGGACACA. Protein sequence: CATTGDT. The entire CDR3 protein is CATTGDTEVFF.

Turning to this clone: Gene names follow the mouse nomenclature. Coverage ceases 4 residues before the CDR3 finishes, and the germline J gene fills in the end. This rearrangement joins TRBV13-3 to TRBJ2-1; 9 bases line up with TRBD2. CDR3 size: 15 residues. From germline, CDR1 is NNHDY and CDR2 SYVADS. J lost 0 bases, V lost 6 bases, and 4 bases had no gene match. The CDR3 bases that were read are TGTGCCAGCACCTCGACTGGGGGTAACTATGCT. Protein: CASTSTGGNYA. The CDR3, in full, reads CASTSTGGNYAEQFF.

About this clone: The genes and germline here are from mouse. This chain's CDR3 is CASSRLGSQNTLYF. The sequenced CDR3 bases are TGTGCTAGCAGTAGGCTGGGTAGTCAAAAC. The chain couples TRBV17 to TRBJ2-4; D may be TRBD2 (5 bases). Read coverage stops 4 residues before the CDR3 terminus; the germline J gene supplies the remainder. The CDR3 is 14 amino acids. The germline V gene has CDR1 MNHDT and CDR2 YYDKIL. Deletions cut 3 bases from V and 0 bases from J, with 7 bases between.

Only a few counts were recorded for this clone. The listed genes are named as in mouse. The read terminates 4 residues ahead of where the CDR3 ends, so the germline J gene completes it. This sequence joins TRBV13-3 and TRBJ1-1; 8 bases are shared with TRBD1. The junction had 4 bases not matched to a gene; V was cut back by 6 bases and J by 3 bases. The CDR3 loop spans 13 amino acids. The germline V gene has CDR1 NNHDY and CDR2 SYVADS. CDR3: CASNQGADTEVFF. CDR3 DNA (partial): TGTGCCAGCAACCAGGGGGCGGACACA.

A note on this clone: Mouse germline and gene names are used. From the germline J gene comes the end of the CDR3, since the read stops 4 residues before it. The chain links TRBV1 to TRBJ1-4, with TRBD1 matching over 7 bases. The CDR3 consists of 16 residues. The junction had 7 bases not matched to a gene; V was cut back by 3 bases and J by 3 bases. Germline V gene lookup returns CDR1 NSQYPW and CDR2 LRSPGD (reference sequence). The chain's CDR3 is CTCSALDRAPNERLFF. Incomplete CDR3 DNA: TGCACCTGCAGTGCCCTAGACAGGGCTCCCAACGAA. Filled out from reference TRBV1 and TRBJ1-4, the complete variable domain reads VTLLEQNPRWRLVPRGQAVNLRCILKNSQYPWMSWYQQDLQKQLQWLFTLRSPGDKEVKSLPGADYLATRVTDTELRLQVANMSQGRTLYCTCSALDRAPNERLFFGHGTKLSVL.

This clone has just a few counts. The TCRdb protein fails to match the DNA translation at residue 12; the protein reported here was translated from the DNA. Any gene name here is a mouse gene name. The CDR3 end is not reached by the read, which stops 3 residues before it; the germline J gene fills it in. The chain carries TRBV13-1 and TRBJ1-6; 7 bases are shared with TRBD1. TRBJ1-6 belongs to the ORF category, with a function that is uncertain. CDR1 and CDR2 (germline): NSHNY, SYGAGN. V shed 3 bases, J shed 7 bases, and the junction held 7 bases outside the gene matches. The CDR3 contains 15 residues. CDR3 DNA (partial): TGTGCCAGCAGTGGTCGACAGGGAGAGAATTCGCCC. Translation: CASSGRQGENSP. The full CDR3 protein reads CASSGRQGENSPLYF.

This clone was counted between two and nine times. These gene names are mouse names. The read gets to within 4 residues of the CDR3 end, and the germline J gene fills in the rest. This chain links TRBV19 with TRBJ2-7; 8 bases are shared with TRBD1. There are 13 residues in the CDR3. CDR1 is FNHDT, CDR2 SITEND, per germline (reference sequence). The CDR3 DNA, read in part, is TGTGCCAGCAGTATGCAGACAGGGGAT. It encodes CASSMQTGD. The complete CDR3 sequence is CASSMQTGDEQYF.

This clone turned up a few times. These gene names are mouse names. CDR3 DNA, as far as it was read: TGTGCCAGCAGTGCTCCGGGACAGGGGGGATCCAACGAA. It encodes CASSAPGQGGSNE. In full, the CDR3 reads CASSAPGQGGSNERLFF. The chain has TRBV13-1 and TRBJ1-4, with 11 bases fitting TRBD1. Sequencing ends 4 residues short of the CDR3 end; the germline J gene provides the rest. The CDR3 loop spans 17 amino acids. Germline trimming cut 3 bases from V and 2 bases from J; bases unmatched to any gene: 6. Germline lookup yields CDR1 NSHNY and CDR2 SYGAGN.